This T cell receptor beta chain was profiled in a study of shared clonotypes between healthy human individuals. The assay was immunoSEQ multiplex PCR, and TCRdb's table has in-frame clones only and misses some. This sample has fewer than 3 million clones; around 92% occur once, and the top ten carry more than 0.35%. The germline CDR1 and CDR2 sequences are SGHAT and FQNNGV. The junction had 4 bases not matched to a gene; V was cut back by 1 base and J by 1 base. The length of the CDR3 is 15 residues. This clone was detected once. This TCR derives from a man aged 18 to 29 in good health. Some clones in this sample may be carry-over from other donors' samples. The sequenced sample was naive CD4+ T cells from PBMCs. Subset here: CD45RA+ positively selected. The V gene is TRBV11-2, the J gene TRBJ2-7; 7 bases align to TRBD1. The chain's CDR3 is CASSLAGQLSYEQYF. The DNA of the CDR3 is TGTGCCAGCAGCTTAGCGGGACAGCTGTCCTACGAGCAGTACTTC.